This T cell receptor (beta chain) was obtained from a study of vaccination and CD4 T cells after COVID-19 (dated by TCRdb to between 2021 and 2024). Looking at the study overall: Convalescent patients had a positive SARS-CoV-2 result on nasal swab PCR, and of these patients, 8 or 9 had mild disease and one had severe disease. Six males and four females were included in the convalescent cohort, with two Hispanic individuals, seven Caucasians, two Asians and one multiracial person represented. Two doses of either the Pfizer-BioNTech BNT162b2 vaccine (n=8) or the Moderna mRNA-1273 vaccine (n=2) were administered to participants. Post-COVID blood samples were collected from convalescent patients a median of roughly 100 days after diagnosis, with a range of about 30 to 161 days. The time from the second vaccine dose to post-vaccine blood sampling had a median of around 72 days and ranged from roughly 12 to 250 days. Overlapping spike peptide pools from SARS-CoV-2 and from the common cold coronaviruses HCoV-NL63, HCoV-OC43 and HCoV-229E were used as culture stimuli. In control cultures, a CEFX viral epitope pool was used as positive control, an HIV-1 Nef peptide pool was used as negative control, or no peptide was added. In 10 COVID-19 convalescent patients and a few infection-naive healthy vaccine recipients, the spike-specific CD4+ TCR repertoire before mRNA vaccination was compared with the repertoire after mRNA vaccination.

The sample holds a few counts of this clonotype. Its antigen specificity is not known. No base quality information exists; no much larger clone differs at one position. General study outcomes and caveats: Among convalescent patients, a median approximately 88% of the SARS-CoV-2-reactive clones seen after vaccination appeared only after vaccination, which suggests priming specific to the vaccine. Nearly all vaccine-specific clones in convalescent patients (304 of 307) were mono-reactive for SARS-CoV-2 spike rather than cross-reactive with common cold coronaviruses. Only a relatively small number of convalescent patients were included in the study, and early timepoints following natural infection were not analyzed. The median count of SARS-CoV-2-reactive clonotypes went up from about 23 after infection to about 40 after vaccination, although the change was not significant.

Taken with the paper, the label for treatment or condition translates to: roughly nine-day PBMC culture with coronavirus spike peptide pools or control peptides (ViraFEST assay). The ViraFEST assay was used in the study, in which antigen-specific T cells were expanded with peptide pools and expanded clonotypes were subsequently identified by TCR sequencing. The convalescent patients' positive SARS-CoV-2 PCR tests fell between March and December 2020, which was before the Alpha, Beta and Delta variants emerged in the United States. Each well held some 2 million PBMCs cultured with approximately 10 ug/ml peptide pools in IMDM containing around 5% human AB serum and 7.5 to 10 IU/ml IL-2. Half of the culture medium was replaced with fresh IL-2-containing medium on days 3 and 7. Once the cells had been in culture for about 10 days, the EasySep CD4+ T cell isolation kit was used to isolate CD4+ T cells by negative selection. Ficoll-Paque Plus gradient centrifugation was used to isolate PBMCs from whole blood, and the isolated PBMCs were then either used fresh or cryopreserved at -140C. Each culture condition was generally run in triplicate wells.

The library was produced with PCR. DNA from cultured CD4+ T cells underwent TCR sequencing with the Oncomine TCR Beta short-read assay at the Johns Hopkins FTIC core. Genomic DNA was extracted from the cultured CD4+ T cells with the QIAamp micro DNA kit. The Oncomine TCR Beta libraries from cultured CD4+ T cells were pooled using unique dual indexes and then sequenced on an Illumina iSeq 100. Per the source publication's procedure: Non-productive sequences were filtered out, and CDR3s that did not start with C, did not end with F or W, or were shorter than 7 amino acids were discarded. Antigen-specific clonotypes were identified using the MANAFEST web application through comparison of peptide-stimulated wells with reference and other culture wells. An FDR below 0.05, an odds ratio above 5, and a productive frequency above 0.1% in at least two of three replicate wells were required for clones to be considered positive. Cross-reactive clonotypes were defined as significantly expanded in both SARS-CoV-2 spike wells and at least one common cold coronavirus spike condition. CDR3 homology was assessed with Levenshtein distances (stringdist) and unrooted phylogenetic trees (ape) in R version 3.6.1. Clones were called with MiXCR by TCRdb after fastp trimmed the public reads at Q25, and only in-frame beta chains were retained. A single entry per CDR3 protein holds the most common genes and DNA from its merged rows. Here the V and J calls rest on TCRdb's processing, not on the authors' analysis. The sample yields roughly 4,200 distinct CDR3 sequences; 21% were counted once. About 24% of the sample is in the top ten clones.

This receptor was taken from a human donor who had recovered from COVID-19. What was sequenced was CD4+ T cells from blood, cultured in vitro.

Here is the DNA: TGTGCCTGGAGTCCGATACCCTACGAGCAGTACTTC. This yields the protein CAWSPIPYEQYF. Recombination linked TRBV30 to TRBJ2-7; the D gene cannot be named for sure. V lost 2 bases and J lost 2 bases; the stretch between them is 7 bases long. The germline V gene (reference sequence) yields GTSNPN for CDR1 and SVGIG for CDR2. The CDR3, cysteine through phenylalanine, is 12 amino acids long. CDR3 DNA only is kept here, 36 bases in frame from base 1.